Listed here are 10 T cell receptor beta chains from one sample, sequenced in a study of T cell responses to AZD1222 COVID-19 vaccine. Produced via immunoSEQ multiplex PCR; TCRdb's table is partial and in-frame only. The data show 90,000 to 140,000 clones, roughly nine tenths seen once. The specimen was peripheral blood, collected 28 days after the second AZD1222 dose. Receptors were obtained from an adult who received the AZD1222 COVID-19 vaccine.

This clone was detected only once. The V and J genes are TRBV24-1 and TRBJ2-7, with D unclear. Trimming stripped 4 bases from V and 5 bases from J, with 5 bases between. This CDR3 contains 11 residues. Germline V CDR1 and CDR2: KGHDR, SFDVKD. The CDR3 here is CATSEGHEQYF. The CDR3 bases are TGTGCCACCAGTGAAGGCCACGAGCAGTACTTC.

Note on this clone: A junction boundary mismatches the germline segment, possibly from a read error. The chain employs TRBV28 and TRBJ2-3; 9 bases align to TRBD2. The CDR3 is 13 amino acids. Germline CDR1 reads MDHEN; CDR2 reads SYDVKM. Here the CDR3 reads CAIRGTSKDTQYF. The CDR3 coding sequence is TGTGCCATCCGAGGGACTAGCAAAGATACGCAGTATTTT. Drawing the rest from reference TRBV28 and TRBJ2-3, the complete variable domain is DVKVTQSSRYLVKRTGEKVFLECVQDMDHENMFWYRQDPGLGLRLIYFSYDVKMKEKGDIPEGYSVSREKKERFSLILESASTNQTSMYLCAIRGTSKDTQYFGPGTRLTVL.

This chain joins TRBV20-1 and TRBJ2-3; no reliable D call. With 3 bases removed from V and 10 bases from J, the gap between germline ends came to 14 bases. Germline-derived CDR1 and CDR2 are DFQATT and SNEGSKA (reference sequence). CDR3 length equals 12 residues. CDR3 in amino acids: CSASGEDEAQYF. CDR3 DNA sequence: TGCAGTGCTAGTGGAGAAGACGAAGCGCAGTATTTT.

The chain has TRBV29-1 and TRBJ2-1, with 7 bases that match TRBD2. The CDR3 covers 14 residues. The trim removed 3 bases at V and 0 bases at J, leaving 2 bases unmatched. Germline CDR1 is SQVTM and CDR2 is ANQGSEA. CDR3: CSVEGGSSYNEQFF. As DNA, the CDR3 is TGCAGCGTTGAGGGCGGGAGCTCCTACAATGAGCAGTTCTTC.

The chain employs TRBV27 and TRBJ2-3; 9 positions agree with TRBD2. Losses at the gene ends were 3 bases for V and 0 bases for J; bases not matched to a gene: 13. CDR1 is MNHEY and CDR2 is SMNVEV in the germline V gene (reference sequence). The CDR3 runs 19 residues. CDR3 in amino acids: CASSFHPSPSGASTDTQYF. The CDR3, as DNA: TGTGCCAGCAGTTTCCACCCCTCACCTAGCGGGGCTAGCACAGATACGCAGTATTTT.

CDR3 DNA: TGTGCCAGCAGTTACATAAATGAGCAGTTCTTC. It translates to CASSYINEQFF. This rearrangement joins TRBV6-2 or TRBV6-3 to TRBJ2-1; D is uncertain. The CDR3 has 11 amino acids. The germline V and J ends were trimmed by 2 bases and 7 bases, with 3 bases remaining between them. CDR1 MNHEY and CDR2 SVGEGT come from the germline V gene.

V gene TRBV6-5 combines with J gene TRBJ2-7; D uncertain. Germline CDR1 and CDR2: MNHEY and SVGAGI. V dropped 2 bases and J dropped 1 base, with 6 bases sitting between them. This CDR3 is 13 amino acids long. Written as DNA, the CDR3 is TGTGCCAGCAGTTACGGGCCTTCCTACGAGCAGTACTTC. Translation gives CASSYGPSYEQYF.

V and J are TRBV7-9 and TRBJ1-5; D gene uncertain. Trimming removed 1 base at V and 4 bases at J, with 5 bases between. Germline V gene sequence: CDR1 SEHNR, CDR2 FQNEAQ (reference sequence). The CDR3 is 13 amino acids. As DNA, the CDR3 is TGTGCCAGCAGCTTAGATGGGAATCAGCCCCAGCATTTT. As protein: CASSLDGNQPQHF.

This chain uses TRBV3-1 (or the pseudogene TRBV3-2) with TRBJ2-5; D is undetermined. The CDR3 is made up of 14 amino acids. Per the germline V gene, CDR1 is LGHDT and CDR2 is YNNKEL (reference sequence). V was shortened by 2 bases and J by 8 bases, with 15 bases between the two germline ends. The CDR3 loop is CASSQFDLARTQYF. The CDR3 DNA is TGTGCCAGCAGCCAATTTGACCTGGCGAGAACCCAGTACTTC.

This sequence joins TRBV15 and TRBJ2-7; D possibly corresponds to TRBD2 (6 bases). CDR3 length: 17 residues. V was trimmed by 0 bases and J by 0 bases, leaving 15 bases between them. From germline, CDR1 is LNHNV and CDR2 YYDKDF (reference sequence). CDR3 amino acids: CATSRDVLAGPSYEQYF. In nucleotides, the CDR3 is TGTGCCACCAGCAGAGATGTCTTGGCGGGACCCTCCTACGAGCAGTACTTC. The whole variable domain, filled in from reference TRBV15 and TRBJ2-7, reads DAMVIQNPRYQVTQFGKPVTLSCSQTLNHNVMYWYQQKSSQAPKLLFHYYDKDFNNEADTPDNFQSRRPNTSFCFLDIRSPGLGDTAMYLCATSRDVLAGPSYEQYFGPGTRLTVT.